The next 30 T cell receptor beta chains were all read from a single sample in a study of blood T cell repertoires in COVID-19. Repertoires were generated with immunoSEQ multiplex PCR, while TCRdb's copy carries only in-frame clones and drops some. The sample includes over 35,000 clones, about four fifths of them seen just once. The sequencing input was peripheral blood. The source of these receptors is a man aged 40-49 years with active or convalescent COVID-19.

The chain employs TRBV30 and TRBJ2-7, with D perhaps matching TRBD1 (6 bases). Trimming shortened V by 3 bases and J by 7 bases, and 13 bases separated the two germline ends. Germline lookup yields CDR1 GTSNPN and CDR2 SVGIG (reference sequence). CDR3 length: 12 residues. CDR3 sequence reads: CAWRGAGREQYF. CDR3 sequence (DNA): TGTGCCTGGAGGGGGGCAGGCCGGGAGCAGTACTTC.

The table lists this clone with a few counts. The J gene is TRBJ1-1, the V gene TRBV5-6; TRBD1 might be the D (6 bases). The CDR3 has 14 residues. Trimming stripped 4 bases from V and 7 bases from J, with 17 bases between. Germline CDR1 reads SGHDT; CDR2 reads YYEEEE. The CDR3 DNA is TGTGCCAGCAGCCTCGAGACAGGACCATTTGAAGCTTTCTTT. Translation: CASSLETGPFEAFF.

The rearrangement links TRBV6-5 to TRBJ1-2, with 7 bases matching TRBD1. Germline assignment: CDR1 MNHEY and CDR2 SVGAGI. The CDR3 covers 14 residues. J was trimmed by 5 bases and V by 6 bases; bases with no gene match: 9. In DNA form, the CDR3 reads TGTGCCAGCAGCCGCGACGGGACAGCGTATGGCTACACCTTC. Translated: CASSRDGTAYGYTF.

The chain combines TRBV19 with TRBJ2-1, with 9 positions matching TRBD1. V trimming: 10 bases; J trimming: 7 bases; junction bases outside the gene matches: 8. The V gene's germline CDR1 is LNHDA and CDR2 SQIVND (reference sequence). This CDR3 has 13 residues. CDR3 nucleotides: TGTGCCACCTCACTGGACAGGGGAAATGAGCAGTTCTTC. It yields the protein CATSLDRGNEQFF. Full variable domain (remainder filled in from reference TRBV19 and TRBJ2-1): DGGITQSPKYLFRKEGQNVTLSCEQNLNHDAMYWYRQDPGQGLRLIYYSQIVNDFQKGDIAEGYSVSREKKESFPLTVTSAQKNPTAFYLCATSLDRGNEQFFGPGTRLTVL.

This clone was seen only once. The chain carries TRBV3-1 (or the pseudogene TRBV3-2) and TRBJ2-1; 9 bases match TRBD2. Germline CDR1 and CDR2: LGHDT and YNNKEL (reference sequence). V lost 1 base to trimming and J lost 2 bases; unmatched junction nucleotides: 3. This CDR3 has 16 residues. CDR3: CASSQVGGRAYNEQFF. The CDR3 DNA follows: TGTGCCAGCAGCCAAGTGGGCGGGAGGGCCTACAATGAGCAGTTCTTC.

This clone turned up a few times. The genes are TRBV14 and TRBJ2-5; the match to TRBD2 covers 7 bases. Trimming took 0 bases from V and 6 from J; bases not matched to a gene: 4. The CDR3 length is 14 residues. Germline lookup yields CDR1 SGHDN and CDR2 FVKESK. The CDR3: CASSQEAGLKTQYF. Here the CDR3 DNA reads TGTGCCAGCAGCCAAGAAGCGGGATTAAAGACCCAGTACTTC. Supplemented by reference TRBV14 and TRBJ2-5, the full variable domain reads EAGVTQFPSHSVIEKGQTVTLRCDPISGHDNLYWYRRVMGKEIKFLLHFVKESKQDESGMPNNRFLAERTGGTYSTLKVQPAELEDSGVYFCASSQEAGLKTQYFGPGTRLLVL.

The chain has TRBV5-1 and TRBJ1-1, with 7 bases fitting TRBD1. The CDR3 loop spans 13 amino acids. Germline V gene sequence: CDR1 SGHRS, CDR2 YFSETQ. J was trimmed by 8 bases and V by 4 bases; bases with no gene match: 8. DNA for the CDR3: TGCGCCAGCAGCGATGGGACAGAGAGAGAAGCTTTCTTT. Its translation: CASSDGTEREAFF.

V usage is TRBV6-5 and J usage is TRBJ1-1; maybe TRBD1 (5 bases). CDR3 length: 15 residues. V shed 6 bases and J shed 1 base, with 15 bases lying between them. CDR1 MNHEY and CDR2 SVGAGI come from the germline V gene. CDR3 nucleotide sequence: TGTGCCAGCAGCCCCCGGGGGAGGGGGAACACTGAAGCTTTCTTT. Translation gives CASSPRGRGNTEAFF.

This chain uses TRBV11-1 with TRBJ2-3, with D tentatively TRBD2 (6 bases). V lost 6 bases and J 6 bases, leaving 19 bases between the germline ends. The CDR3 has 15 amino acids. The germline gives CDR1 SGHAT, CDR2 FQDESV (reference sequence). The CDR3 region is CASSNRDAGRDTQYF. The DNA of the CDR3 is TGTGCCAGCAGTAACCGGGACGCGGGGCGCGATACGCAGTATTTT.

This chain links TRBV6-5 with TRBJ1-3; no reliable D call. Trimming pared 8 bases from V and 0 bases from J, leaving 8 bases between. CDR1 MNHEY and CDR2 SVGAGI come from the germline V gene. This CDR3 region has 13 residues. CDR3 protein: CASLDGSGNTIYF. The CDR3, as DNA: TGTGCCAGCCTAGACGGCTCTGGAAACACCATATATTTT.

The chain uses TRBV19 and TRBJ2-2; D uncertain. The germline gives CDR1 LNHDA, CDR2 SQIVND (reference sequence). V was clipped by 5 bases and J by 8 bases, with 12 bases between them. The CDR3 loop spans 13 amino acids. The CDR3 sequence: CASSPILGGELFF. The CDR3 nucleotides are TGTGCCAGTAGTCCGATCCTAGGAGGGGAGCTGTTTTTT.

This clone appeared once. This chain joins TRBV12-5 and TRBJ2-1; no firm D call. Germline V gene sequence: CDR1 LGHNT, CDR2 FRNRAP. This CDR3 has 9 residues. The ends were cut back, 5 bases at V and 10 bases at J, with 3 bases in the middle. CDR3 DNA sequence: TGTGCTAGTGGTCCAGAGCAGTTCTTC. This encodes CASGPEQFF.

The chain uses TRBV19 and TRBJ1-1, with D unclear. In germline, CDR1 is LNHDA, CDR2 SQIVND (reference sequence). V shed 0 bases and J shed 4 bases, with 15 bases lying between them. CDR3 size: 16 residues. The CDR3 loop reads CASSIDPASLSTEAFF. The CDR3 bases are TGTGCCAGTAGTATAGATCCAGCGTCTCTTTCCACTGAAGCTTTCTTT.

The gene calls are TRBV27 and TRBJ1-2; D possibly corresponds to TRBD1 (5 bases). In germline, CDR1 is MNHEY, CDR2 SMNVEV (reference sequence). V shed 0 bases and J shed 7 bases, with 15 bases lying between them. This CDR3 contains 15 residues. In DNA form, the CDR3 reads TGTGCCAGCAGTTTATCGGCGGGGGGGATCGGTGGCTACACCTTC. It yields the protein CASSLSAGGIGGYTF.

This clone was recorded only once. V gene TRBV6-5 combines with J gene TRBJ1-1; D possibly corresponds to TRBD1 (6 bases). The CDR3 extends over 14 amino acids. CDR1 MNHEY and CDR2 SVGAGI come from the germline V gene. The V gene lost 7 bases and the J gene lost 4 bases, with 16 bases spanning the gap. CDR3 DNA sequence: TGTGCCAGCACTCGAGAACAGGGCGGCACTGAAGCTTTCTTT. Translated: CASTREQGGTEAFF.

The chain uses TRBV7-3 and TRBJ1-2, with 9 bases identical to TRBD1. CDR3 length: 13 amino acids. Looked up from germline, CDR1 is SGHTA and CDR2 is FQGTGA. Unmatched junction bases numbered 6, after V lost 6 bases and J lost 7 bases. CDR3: CASSHTGGGGYTF. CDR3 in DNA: TGTGCCAGCAGTCATACAGGGGGCGGTGGCTACACCTTC.

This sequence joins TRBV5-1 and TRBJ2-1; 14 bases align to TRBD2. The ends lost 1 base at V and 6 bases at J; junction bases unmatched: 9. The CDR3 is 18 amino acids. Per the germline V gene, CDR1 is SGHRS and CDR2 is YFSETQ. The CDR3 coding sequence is TGCGCCAGCAGCTTGAGACTAGCGGGAGGGCCTCCGGGCAATGAGCAGTTCTTC. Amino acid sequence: CASSLRLAGGPPGNEQFF.

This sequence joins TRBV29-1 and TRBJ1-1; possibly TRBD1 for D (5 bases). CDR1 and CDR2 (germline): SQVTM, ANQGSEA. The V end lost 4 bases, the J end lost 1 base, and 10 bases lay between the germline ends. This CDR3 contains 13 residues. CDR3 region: CSVVKGWNTEAFF. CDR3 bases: TGCAGCGTTGTTAAGGGGTGGAACACTGAAGCTTTCTTT.

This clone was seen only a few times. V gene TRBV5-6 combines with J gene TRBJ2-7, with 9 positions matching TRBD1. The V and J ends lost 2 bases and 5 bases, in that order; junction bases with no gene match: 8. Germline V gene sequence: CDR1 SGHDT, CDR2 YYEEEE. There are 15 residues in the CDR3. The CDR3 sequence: CASSLRSGTGNEQYF. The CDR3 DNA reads TGTGCCAGCAGCTTAAGGTCCGGGACAGGGAACGAGCAGTACTTC.

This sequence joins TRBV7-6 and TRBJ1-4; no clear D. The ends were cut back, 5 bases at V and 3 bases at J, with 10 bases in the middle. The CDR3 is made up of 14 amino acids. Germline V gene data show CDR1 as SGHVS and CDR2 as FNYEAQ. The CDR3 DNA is TGTGCCAGCAGCCCGGGGTTTTCTAATGAAAAACTGTTTTTT. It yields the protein CASSPGFSNEKLFF.

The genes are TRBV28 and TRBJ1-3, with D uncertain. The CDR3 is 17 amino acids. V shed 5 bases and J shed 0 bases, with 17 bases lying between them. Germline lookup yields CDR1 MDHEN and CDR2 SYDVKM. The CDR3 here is CASSPLLGRISGNTIYF. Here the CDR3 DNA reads TGTGCCAGCAGTCCCCTCCTGGGCAGGATCTCTGGAAACACCATATATTTT.

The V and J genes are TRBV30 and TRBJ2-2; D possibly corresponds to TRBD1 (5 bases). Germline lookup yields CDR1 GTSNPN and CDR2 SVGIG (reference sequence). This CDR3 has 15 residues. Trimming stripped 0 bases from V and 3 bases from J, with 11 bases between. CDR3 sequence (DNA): TGTGCCTGGAGTGTAGGGGCGTATTACACCGGGGAGCTGTTTTTT. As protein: CAWSVGAYYTGELFF.

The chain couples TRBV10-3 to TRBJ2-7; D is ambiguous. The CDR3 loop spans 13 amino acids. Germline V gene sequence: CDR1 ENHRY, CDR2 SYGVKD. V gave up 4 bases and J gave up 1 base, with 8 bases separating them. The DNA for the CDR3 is TGTGCCATCAGTGCACAGCCTTCCTACGAGCAGTACTTC. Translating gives CAISAQPSYEQYF.

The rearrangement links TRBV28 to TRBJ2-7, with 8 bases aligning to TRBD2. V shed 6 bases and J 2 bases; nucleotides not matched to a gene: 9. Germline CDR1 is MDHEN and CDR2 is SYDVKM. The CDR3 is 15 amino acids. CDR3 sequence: CASSLGGVGPYEQYF. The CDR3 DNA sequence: TGTGCCAGCAGCCTCGGGGGGGTCGGCCCCTACGAGCAGTACTTC.

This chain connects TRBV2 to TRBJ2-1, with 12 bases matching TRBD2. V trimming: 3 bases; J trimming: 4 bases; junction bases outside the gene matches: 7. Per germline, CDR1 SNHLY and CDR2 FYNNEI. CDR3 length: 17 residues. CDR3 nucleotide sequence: TGTGCCAGCAGTGACCCGCGGACTAGCGGGGTTTACAATGAGCAGTTCTTC. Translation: CASSDPRTSGVYNEQFF. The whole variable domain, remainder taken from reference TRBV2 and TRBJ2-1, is EPEVTQTPSHQVTQMGQEVILRCVPISNHLYFYWYRQILGQKVEFLVSFYNNEISEKSEIFDDQFSVERPDGSNFTLKIRSTKLEDSAMYFCASSDPRTSGVYNEQFFGPGTRLTVL.

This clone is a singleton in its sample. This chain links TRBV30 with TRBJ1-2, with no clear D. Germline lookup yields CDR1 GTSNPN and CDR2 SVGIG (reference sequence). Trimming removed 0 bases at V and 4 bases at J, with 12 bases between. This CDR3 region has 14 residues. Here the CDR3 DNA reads TGTGCCTGGAGTGTACTCGGGGTTGGCTATGGCTACACCTTC. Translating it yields CAWSVLGVGYGYTF.

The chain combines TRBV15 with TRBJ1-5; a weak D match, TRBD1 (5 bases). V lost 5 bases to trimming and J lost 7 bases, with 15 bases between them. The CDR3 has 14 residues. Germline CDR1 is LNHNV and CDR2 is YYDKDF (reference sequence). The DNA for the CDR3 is TGTGCCACCAGCCTCGGAGGGGTGAACCAGCCCCAGCATTTT. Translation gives CATSLGGVNQPQHF. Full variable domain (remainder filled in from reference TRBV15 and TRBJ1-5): DAMVIQNPRYQVTQFGKPVTLSCSQTLNHNVMYWYQQKSSQAPKLLFHYYDKDFNNEADTPDNFQSRRPNTSFCFLDIRSPGLGDTAMYLCATSLGGVNQPQHFGDGTRLSIL.

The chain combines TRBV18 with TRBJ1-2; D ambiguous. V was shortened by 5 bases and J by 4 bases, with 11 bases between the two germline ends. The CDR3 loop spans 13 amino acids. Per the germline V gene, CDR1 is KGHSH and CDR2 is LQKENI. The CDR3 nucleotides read TGTGCCAGCTCATTCGACACCATCTATGGCTACACCTTC. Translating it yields CASSFDTIYGYTF.

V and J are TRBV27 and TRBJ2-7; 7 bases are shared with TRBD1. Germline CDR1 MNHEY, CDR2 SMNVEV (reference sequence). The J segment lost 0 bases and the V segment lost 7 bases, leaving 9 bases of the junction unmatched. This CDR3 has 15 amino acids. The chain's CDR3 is CASTPLGTASYEQYF. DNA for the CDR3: TGTGCCAGCACCCCCCTTGGGACAGCCTCCTACGAGCAGTACTTC.

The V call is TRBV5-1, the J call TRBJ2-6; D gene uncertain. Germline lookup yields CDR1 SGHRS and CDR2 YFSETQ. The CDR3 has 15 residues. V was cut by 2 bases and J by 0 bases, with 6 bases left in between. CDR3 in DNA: TGCGCCAGCAGCTTAGAGGACTCTGGGGCCAACGTCCTGACTTTC. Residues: CASSLEDSGANVLTF.